The rows below give T cell receptor beta chains drawn from one sample of a study of glioma-infiltrating T cells after dendritic cell vaccination. Only in-frame clones appear in the TCRdb table, and some are missing; sequencing was by immunoSEQ multiplex PCR. Of 75,000 to 95,000 clones listed, roughly 84% are singletons. The specimen comprised blood, sampled after dendritic cell vaccination. These receptors came from a human donor with glioblastoma. Both conserved end residues are part of each CDR3. The D gene is left open where the match is weak. A clone size is listed for some rows: how often the clone was seen (once, few, many), or a class if it is expanded.

j_gene,len,v_gene,abundance,d_gene,CDR3nt,CDR3aa
TRBJ2-7,14,TRBV6-5,-,TRBD2,TGTGCCAGCAGTTCTAGCGGGAGGGGCCTAGGGCAGTACTTC,CASSSSGRGLGQYF
TRBJ1-2,15,TRBV4-3,-,-,TGCGCCAGCAGCCAAGGGCCAGGGTTTAACTATGGCTACACCTTC,CASSQGPGFNYGYTF
TRBJ2-7,13,TRBV7-9,-,-,TGTGCCAGCAGCCCCGACAGCGCCTACGAGCAGTACTTC,CASSPDSAYEQYF
TRBJ2-1,12,TRBV30,-,-,TGTGCCTGGAGCACAGCCTTCAATGAGCAGTTCTTC,CAWSTAFNEQFF
TRBJ1-5,12,TRBV7-8,-,-,TGTGCCAGCAGCTTCTCCAATCAGCCCCAGCATTTT,CASSFSNQPQHF
TRBJ1-1,15,TRBV4-1,-,-,TGCGCCAGCAGCCAAGAGAGGCCAAACGAACCTGAAGCTTTCTTT,CASSQERPNEPEAFF
TRBJ1-1,16,TRBV5-1,-,TRBD1,TGCGCCAGCAGCTTGGGGACAGGGGGCGCGAGTACTGAAGCTTTCTTT,CASSLGTGGASTEAFF
TRBJ2-1,16,TRBV9,-,TRBD2,TGTGCCAGCAGCCCCACCCGGGCGGGAGGAGACAATGAGCAGTTCTTC,CASSPTRAGGDNEQFF
TRBJ1-2,17,TRBV25-1,-,-,TGTGCCAGCAGTGAATCGGTCGCGGTGCGATCTAACTATGGCTACACCTTC,CASSESVAVRSNYGYTF
TRBJ2-7,11,TRBV2,-,-,TGTGCCAGCAGCACGACAGGCGAGCAGTACTTC,CASSTTGEQYF
TRBJ2-5,16,TRBV7-9,-,TRBD2,TGTGCCAGCAGCTCAGGGCCAGCGGGGGAGGAAGAGACCCAGTACTTC,CASSSGPAGEEETQYF
TRBJ1-1,11,TRBV2,-,-,TGTGCCAGCAACCTGCCGGGAGAAGCTTTCTTT,CASNLPGEAFF
TRBJ2-2,16,TRBV27,-,-,TGTGCCAGCAGACAAGGGATGGACAGAAACACCGGGGAGCTGTTTTTT,CASRQGMDRNTGELFF
TRBJ1-5,13,TRBV30,once,-,TGTGCCTGGAGTGTATCACGCGATTCGCCCCAGCATTTT,CAWSVSRDSPQHF
TRBJ2-7,15,TRBV4-2,-,TRBD1,TGTGCCAGCAGCCACACCGGGACAGGGTTTCCCGAGCAGTACTTC,CASSHTGTGFPEQYF
TRBJ1-1,14,TRBV11-2,-,-,TGTGCCAGCAGCCAGGCGGGGAAGAATACTGAAGCTTTCTTT,CASSQAGKNTEAFF
TRBJ2-7,14,TRBV6-1,-,TRBD1,TGTGCCAGCAGATGGACAGGGGCCACCTACGAGCAGTACTTC,CASRWTGATYEQYF
TRBJ1-1,14,TRBV27,-,-,TGTGCCAGCAGCCGCCCGGGGATGAACACTGAAGCTTTCTTT,CASSRPGMNTEAFF
TRBJ1-5,15,TRBV30,-,-,TGTGCCTGGAGTGACCCCCACAGAGGCAATCAGCCCCAGCATTTT,CAWSDPHRGNQPQHF
TRBJ2-3,15,TRBV5-1,-,-,TGCGCCAGCAGCGCCGCCCTAGTCCCCACAGATACGCAGTATTTT,CASSAALVPTDTQYF
TRBJ1-4,14,TRBV7-2,once,TRBD1,TGTGCCAGCAGACCAGGGGGCTCGGGTGAAAAACTGTTTTTT,CASRPGGSGEKLFF
TRBJ1-1,15,TRBV6-5,once,-,TGTGCCAGCAGTTCCCAGGGTTTGGGGGCCACTGAAGCTTTCTTT,CASSSQGLGATEAFF
TRBJ2-3,17,TRBV19,-,TRBD2,TGTGCCAGTAGTTTCCCTCAGACTAGCGGGAGCACAGATACGCAGTATTTT,CASSFPQTSGSTDTQYF
TRBJ2-2,16,TRBV12-5,-,TRBD1,TGTGCTAGTGGTTTGGTACAGGGGATTAACACCGGGGAGCTGTTTTTT,CASGLVQGINTGELFF
TRBJ2-5,13,TRBV30,-,TRBD1,TGTGCCTGGGCGGGACAGGGGACCGAGACCCAGTACTTC,CAWAGQGTETQYF
TRBJ2-7,17,TRBV18,-,TRBD1,TGTGCCAGCTCACTAAGCCCGACAGGGGGAATCTCCTACGAGCAGTACTTC,CASSLSPTGGISYEQYF
TRBJ2-7,15,TRBV4-2,once,TRBD1,TGTGCCAGCAGCCAACGACAGGGGGCCTCCTTCGAGCAGTACTTC,CASSQRQGASFEQYF
TRBJ2-1,14,TRBV4-1,-,-,TGCGCCAGCAGCCGTTCACTGGGGGCGCATGAGCAGTTCTTC,CASSRSLGAHEQFF
TRBJ2-1,14,TRBV28,-,TRBD1,TGTGGGAGTCGCCGGACAGGGTCCTACAATGAGCAGTTCTTC,CGSRRTGSYNEQFF
TRBJ2-7,11,TRBV4-2,-,-,TGTGCCAGTAGCCAAGACTTCGAGCAGTACTTC,CASSQDFEQYF
TRBJ1-4,18,TRBV19,once,TRBD1,TGTGCCAGTAGTGAGGGGGACAGGGACTTCCTACCTAATGAAAAACTGTTTTTT,CASSEGDRDFLPNEKLFF
TRBJ2-7,14,TRBV27,-,TRBD1,TGTGCCAGCAGTTGGACAGGGAAATATGGGGAGCAGTACTTC,CASSWTGKYGEQYF
TRBJ1-1,13,TRBV11-2,-,-,TGTGCCAGCAGCTTAGGTCCCGTTACTGAAGCTTTCTTT,CASSLGPVTEAFF